This is a list of T cell receptor beta chains from one sample in a study of cytomegalovirus exposure and HLA in healthy donors. Sequencing used immunoSEQ multiplex PCR; TCRdb keeps in-frame clones, though not all of them. The data show fewer than 200,000 clones, 80% to 90% seen once. Input material: PBMCs. The receptors here all came from a girl aged 2 to 9 in good health and CMV-seropositive. The CDR3 runs from the conserved cysteine through the conserved F or W. The order of the fields is J gene, D gene, clone size, V gene, CDR3 DNA, CDR3 protein. A D gene is named only where the DNA matches it firmly. Clone size appears in some rows only: once, few, many, or a class for an expanded clone.

J: TRBJ2-5
D: NA
size: NA
V: TRBV7-3
DNA: TGTGCCAGCAGCCTGGGGTCCATGGGACTGAAACAAGAGACCCAGTACTTC
CDR3: CASSLGSMGLKQETQYF

J: TRBJ1-1
D: NA
size: few
V: TRBV7-9
DNA: TGTGCCAGCACATTCGGGGGATCTGAAGCTTTCTTT
CDR3: CASTFGGSEAFF

J: TRBJ2-2
D: NA
size: NA
V: TRBV7-2
DNA: TGTGCCAGCAGCTTGTACAGGATTAGTCTCACCGGGGAGCTGTTTTTT
CDR3: CASSLYRISLTGELFF

J: TRBJ1-6
D: NA
size: NA
V: TRBV6-5
DNA: TGTGCCAGCACGAGGGAGTTGGATTCACCCCTCCACTTT
CDR3: CASTRELDSPLHF

J: TRBJ2-7
D: NA
size: NA
V: TRBV5-4
DNA: TGTGCCAGCAGTTCCTGGGGCCGCGACGAGCAGTACTTC
CDR3: CASSSWGRDEQYF

J: TRBJ2-1
D: NA
size: NA
V: TRBV5-1
DNA: TGCGCCAGCAGACGAACCGGGGACAATGAGCAGTTCTTC
CDR3: CASRRTGDNEQFF

J: TRBJ1-5
D: NA
size: NA
V: TRBV7-2
DNA: TGTGCCAGCAGCCGGGGGGAGAGCAGGGCTCGGCAGCCCCAGCATTTT
CDR3: CASSRGESRARQPQHF

J: TRBJ2-2
D: TRBD1
size: NA
V: TRBV4-1
DNA: TGCGCCAGCAGCCAGGTCTGGACAGGGAAAACCGGGGAGCTGTTTTTT
CDR3: CASSQVWTGKTGELFF

J: TRBJ1-2
D: NA
size: NA
V: TRBV9
DNA: TGTGCCAGCAGCGTAGGTCGGGACTATGGCTACACCTTC
CDR3: CASSVGRDYGYTF

J: TRBJ2-2
D: TRBD1
size: NA
V: TRBV7-8
DNA: TGTGCCAGCAGCTTAGCAAGGGGGCTCCGGCTGTTTTTT
CDR3: CASSLARGLRLFF

J: TRBJ2-7
D: NA
size: NA
V: TRBV9
DNA: TGTGCCAGCAGCGTATCTAGTAGTTACGAGCAGTACTTC
CDR3: CASSVSSSYEQYF

J: TRBJ1-4
D: NA
size: NA
V: TRBV5-5
DNA: TGTGCCAGCAGAGACAGCCTTAATGAAAAACTGTTTTTT
CDR3: CASRDSLNEKLFF

J: TRBJ1-1
D: NA
size: NA
V: TRBV28
DNA: TGTGCCAGCAGTGGCCTCGAAATAATGGCTGAAGCTTTCTTT
CDR3: CASSGLEIMAEAFF

J: TRBJ2-7
D: NA
size: NA
V: TRBV28
DNA: TGTGCCAGCAGTACTCGGGGAGAGCAGTACTTC
CDR3: CASSTRGEQYF

J: TRBJ2-1
D: TRBD1
size: NA
V: TRBV28
DNA: TGTGCCAGCACCCCAACGACAGGGGAGCAGTTCTTC
CDR3: CASTPTTGEQFF

J: TRBJ2-1
D: NA
size: NA
V: TRBV27
DNA: TGTGCCAGCAGTTCCCCCCGGGCAGGGGTCGCTGAGCAGTTCTTC
CDR3: CASSSPRAGVAEQFF

J: TRBJ1-1
D: TRBD1
size: NA
V: TRBV11-3
DNA: TGTGCCAGCAGCAAGGGGGCAACTGAAGCTTTCTTT
CDR3: CASSKGATEAFF

J: TRBJ1-1
D: NA
size: once
V: TRBV6-5
DNA: TGTGCCAGCAGTGGAGGGGCTGAAGCTTTCTTT
CDR3: CASSGGAEAFF

J: TRBJ1-3
D: NA
size: NA
V: TRBV9
DNA: TGTGCCAGCAGCTCGGAATTGGGTCTCGAAGGACTCTCTGGAAACACCATATATTTT
CDR3: CASSSELGLEGLSGNTIYF

J: TRBJ2-1
D: NA
size: NA
V: TRBV5-1
DNA: TGCGCCAGCAGCTCTAGTGAGCCGTTCTTC
CDR3: CASSSSEPFF

J: TRBJ1-1
D: NA
size: few
V: TRBV2
DNA: TGTGCCAGCAGTGAAGTTTCTACCTACACTGAAGCTTTCTTT
CDR3: CASSEVSTYTEAFF

J: TRBJ2-3
D: TRBD2
size: NA
V: TRBV4-2
DNA: TGTGCCAGCAGCCAAGACAGGGCTAGCGGTAGCACAGATACGCAGTATTTT
CDR3: CASSQDRASGSTDTQYF

J: TRBJ2-7
D: NA
size: NA
V: TRBV21-1
DNA: TGTGCCAGCAGCAAATTGTCGGGGGGCGGAAATCCTCTGGCCTACGAGCAGTACTTC
CDR3: CASSKLSGGGNPLAYEQYF

J: TRBJ2-6
D: NA
size: NA
V: TRBV2
DNA: TGTGCCAGCAGTGAAGCTAGCGGCCCTTCTGGGGCCAACGTCCTGACTTTC
CDR3: CASSEASGPSGANVLTF

J: TRBJ1-4
D: NA
size: NA
V: TRBV6-1
DNA: TGTGCCAGCACTCTCGGGACAACTAATGAAAAACTGTTTTTT
CDR3: CASTLGTTNEKLFF

J: TRBJ1-2
D: TRBD1
size: NA
V: TRBV5-1
DNA: TGCGCCAGCAGCTTGGGCGGGACAGGGTCCCCGCGGGGCTACACCTTC
CDR3: CASSLGGTGSPRGYTF

J: TRBJ1-2
D: TRBD1
size: NA
V: TRBV5-1
DNA: TGCGCCAGCAGACGGGCCAGGGGGCATGGCTACACCTTC
CDR3: CASRRARGHGYTF

J: TRBJ2-1
D: TRBD1
size: NA
V: TRBV5-4
DNA: TGTGCCAGCAGCTTCTCAGGGGGTAATGAGCAGTTCTTC
CDR3: CASSFSGGNEQFF

J: TRBJ1-2
D: TRBD1
size: NA
V: TRBV6-4
DNA: TGTGCCAGCTCTCCGGGACAGGGGGGTTTCTATGGCTACACCTTC
CDR3: CASSPGQGGFYGYTF

J: TRBJ1-4
D: TRBD1
size: NA
V: TRBV28
DNA: TGTGCCAGCAGTTGGGACAGGGGAGGCGAAAAACTGTTTTTT
CDR3: CASSWDRGGEKLFF